The rows below give T cell receptor beta chains drawn from one sample of a study of T cell responses to AZD1222 COVID-19 vaccine. TCRdb keeps only in-frame clones here, not all; method: immunoSEQ multiplex PCR. This sample carries some 170,000 clones, roughly 93% of them seen once, and the ten largest clones take around 0.96%. Source: peripheral blood, taken 28 days after the second dose of the MenACWY control vaccine. All receptors derive from an adult who received the MenACWY meningococcal vaccine as a control. Both conserved end residues are part of each CDR3. D genes are given only for firm matches. Size tells how often a clone was seen (once, few, many) or the class of an expanded clone, and some rows leave it out.

d_gene	j_gene	v_gene	abundance	CDR3aa	CDR3nt
.	TRBJ1-2	TRBV12-3/TRBV12-4	.	CASRGAGLPGYTF	TGTGCCAGCAGGGGGGCGGGCCTCCCCGGCTACACCTTC
.	TRBJ2-5	TRBV30	.	CAWGVQETQYF	TGTGCCTGGGGGGTTCAGGAGACCCAGTACTTC
.	TRBJ1-4	TRBV6-6	.	CASRNTGTAVEKLFF	TGTGCCAGCAGGAATACCGGGACCGCAGTTGAAAAACTGTTTTTT
.	TRBJ2-7	TRBV27	.	CASSLTQTWGYEQYF	TGTGCCAGCAGCCTGACTCAGACTTGGGGCTACGAGCAGTACTTC
TRBD2	TRBJ2-5	TRBV30	.	CAWSPFGPSGGKETQYF	TGTGCCTGGAGCCCCTTTGGTCCTAGCGGGGGTAAGGAGACCCAGTACTTC
.	TRBJ2-7	TRBV4-3	once	CASSQDGEQYF	TGCGCCAGCAGCCAAGATGGCGAGCAGTACTTC
.	TRBJ1-5	TRBV24-1	once	CATSDYSNQPQHF	TGTGCCACCAGTGATTATAGCAATCAGCCCCAGCATTTT
.	TRBJ2-7	TRBV5-6	.	CASSRRPSMRGLTYEQYF	TGTGCCAGCAGCCGCCGGCCGTCCATGCGGGGGCTAACCTACGAGCAGTACTTC
TRBD1	TRBJ1-2	TRBV24-1	few	CATSDSRTGLGYTF	TGTGCCACCAGTGATTCGAGGACAGGGCTAGGCTACACCTTC
.	TRBJ2-7	TRBV7-3	.	CASSLSGGGGEQYF	TGTGCCAGCAGCTTAAGTGGGGGAGGTGGCGAGCAGTACTTC
.	TRBJ1-1	TRBV6-6	.	CASKSLAVVGAFF	TGTGCCAGCAAATCACTGGCGGTGGTAGGAGCTTTCTTT
.	TRBJ2-3	TRBV11-2	.	CASSLISTVYTDTQYF	TGTGCCAGCAGCCTAATCTCGACAGTCTACACAGATACGCAGTATTTT
TRBD1	TRBJ1-1	TRBV3-1/TRBV3-2	.	CASSQASGGSEAFF	TGTGCCAGCAGCCAAGCATCAGGGGGATCTGAAGCTTTCTTT
TRBD1	TRBJ1-6	TRBV6-2/TRBV6-3	.	CASSYWAGGQSSYNSPLHF	TGTGCCAGCAGTTACTGGGCAGGGGGCCAAAGCTCCTATAATTCACCCCTCCACTTT
TRBD1	TRBJ1-1	TRBV6-5	.	CASRLKQGALAFF	TGTGCCAGCAGGCTGAAACAGGGGGCGCTCGCTTTCTTT
.	TRBJ1-6	TRBV6-6	.	CASSGAGDSPLHF	TGTGCCAGCAGCGGCGCAGGGGATTCACCCCTCCACTTT
.	TRBJ2-6	TRBV5-6	.	CASSLAGRYSGANVLTF	TGTGCCAGCAGCTTGGCCGGCAGGTACTCTGGGGCCAACGTCCTGACTTTC
.	TRBJ1-1	TRBV9	.	CASSVVAGLNTEAFF	TGTGCCAGCAGCGTAGTAGCGGGCCTGAACACTGAAGCTTTCTTT
.	TRBJ1-2	TRBV12-3/TRBV12-4	.	CASRQQGRVGYTF	TGTGCCAGCAGACAGCAGGGGCGGGTTGGCTACACCTTC
TRBD2	TRBJ2-1	TRBV13	.	CASSWTSGFNEQFF	TGTGCCAGCAGCTGGACTAGCGGTTTCAATGAGCAGTTCTTC
.	TRBJ1-1	TRBV6-5	.	CASRARQSMNTEAFF	TGTGCCAGCAGGGCCCGACAGAGTATGAACACTGAAGCTTTCTTT
.	TRBJ2-3	TRBV19	.	CASSIGTGISTDTQYF	TGTGCCAGTAGTATAGGAACAGGGATAAGCACAGATACGCAGTATTTT
.	TRBJ1-5	TRBV7-9	.	CASSFGVGQPQHF	TGTGCCAGCAGCTTCGGGGTAGGTCAGCCCCAGCATTTT
.	TRBJ1-5	TRBV21-1	.	CASSKGGFLLFRWGRDCHF	TGTGCCAGCAGCAAAGGGGGGTTTTTGCTCTTTAGGTGGGGCAGGGATTGTCATTTT
.	TRBJ2-2	TRBV16	.	CASSLVAGRTGELFF	TGTGCCAGCAGTCTGGTGGCAGGAAGGACCGGGGAGCTGTTTTTT
TRBD1	TRBJ1-4	TRBV6-5	few	CASRTGDEKLFF	TGTGCCAGCAGAACAGGGGATGAAAAACTGTTTTTT
.	TRBJ2-7	TRBV28	.	CASRDYEQYF	TGTGCCAGCAGGGACTACGAGCAGTACTTC
.	TRBJ1-5	TRBV2	.	CASSAQGHNQPQHF	TGTGCCAGCAGTGCTCAGGGGCACAATCAGCCCCAGCATTTT
.	TRBJ1-5	TRBV4-3	.	CASSQEYGRNQPQHF	TGCGCCAGCAGCCAAGAATATGGGAGGAATCAGCCCCAGCATTTT
.	TRBJ1-5	TRBV4-3	.	CASSQEYGGSNQPQHF	TGCGCCAGCAGCCAAGAATACGGCGGCAGCAATCAGCCCCAGCATTTT
TRBD1	TRBJ2-7	TRBV19	.	CASATGRSYEQYF	TGTGCCAGCGCGACAGGGAGATCCTACGAGCAGTACTTC
.	TRBJ1-4	TRBV7-2	.	CASSVGTVANEKLFF	TGTGCCAGCAGTGTAGGGACCGTGGCTAATGAAAAACTGTTTTTT
TRBD2	TRBJ2-1	TRBV6-1	.	CASSELAGGYNEQFF	TGTGCCAGCAGTGAACTAGCGGGGGGCTACAATGAGCAGTTCTTC
TRBD1	TRBJ1-4	TRBV4-1	.	CASSQVDRVEEKLFF	TGCGCCAGCAGCCAAGTCGACAGGGTGGAGGAAAAACTGTTTTTT
TRBD1	TRBJ1-2	TRBV7-8	.	CASSLGQSYGYTF	TGTGCCAGCAGCTTGGGACAGTCCTATGGCTACACCTTC
.	TRBJ1-1	TRBV13	.	CASSTYDRPNTEAFF	TGTGCCAGCAGCACATACGACAGGCCGAACACTGAAGCTTTCTTT
.	TRBJ1-6	TRBV5-6	.	CASTQGSSYNSPLHF	TGTGCCAGCACCCAGGGGAGCTCCTATAATTCACCCCTCCACTTT
.	TRBJ1-2	TRBV5-6	.	CASTLGKAGYTF	TGTGCCAGCACCCTGGGGAAGGCTGGCTACACCTTC
.	TRBJ1-1	TRBV3-1/TRBV3-2	.	CASIRRGGINTEAFF	TGTGCCAGCATCAGGAGAGGGGGGATAAACACTGAAGCTTTCTTT
.	TRBJ1-2	TRBV2	.	CASSAGRTANYGYTF	TGTGCCAGCAGTGCCGGACGGACAGCTAACTATGGCTACACCTTC
.	TRBJ1-2	TRBV7-2	.	CASSPGPLAYTF	TGTGCCAGCAGCCCCGGGCCGCTTGCCTACACCTTC
TRBD1	TRBJ1-4	TRBV5-1	.	CASSLAGTGIEKLFF	TGCGCCAGCAGCTTGGCCGGGACAGGGATCGAAAAACTGTTTTTT
.	TRBJ1-2	TRBV3-1/TRBV3-2	.	CASSPSGAPYGYTF	TGTGCCAGCAGCCCTTCGGGGGCCCCCTATGGCTACACCTTC